The TCR beta chain under discussion was sequenced for a study of regulatory T cells in long-lasting Graves disease. Study-level results: Patients with persistent disease shared some 2,900 public clonotypes, outpacing the approximately 870 shared by new patients.

In building TCR beta libraries, iRepertoire HTBI primers were used together with Arm-PCR of CDR3 regions. TCRdb reanalysed the multiplex PCR reads using MiXCR and keeps one entry per CDR3 protein. The table lists roughly 560,000 distinct CDR3 sequences, approximately 12% of them singletons. Time point defined: newly diagnosed GD, antithyroid drugs for less than 3 months. PBMC-derived RNA was used for the TCR library. Germline CDR1 and CDR2: GTSNPN and SVGIG (reference sequence). CDR3 size: 18 residues. This clonotype was detected only a few times. Its specificity is not known. A clone one base away is much larger, so this may be a read error. This sample was shared with a second study, whose subject was T cells in Graves' hyperthyroidism and ophthalmopathy. That work contributes: An absence of ophthalmopathy progression within 18 months meant stable Graves' hyperthyroidism. TCR CDR3 underwent first-round RT-PCR with the HTBI primer set.

The source material was peripheral blood mononuclear cells (PBMCs), sampled at new diagnosis, from a patient treated with antithyroid drugs. V usage is TRBV30 and J usage is TRBJ2-4, with D hard to call. The sequence came from a woman in her 30s with Graves disease. Written as DNA, the CDR3 is TGTGCCTGGAGCGTGGCCCCTTTACCATCTGGGCCCAAAAACACTCAGTACTTC. The encoded protein is CAWSVAPLPSGPKNTQYF.